Each of the 30 T cell receptor beta chains below was sequenced from the same sample in a study of OX40 agonist ivuxolimab in advanced cancers. Method: immunoSEQ multiplex PCR; TCRdb's copy keeps in-frame clones and lacks some. This sample has about 120,000 clones, with 93% found just once. The source was CD4+ or CD8+ T cells sorted from blood, collected in a trial of the OX40 agonist ivuxolimab. Receptors were obtained from an adult with an advanced solid tumor such as melanoma, head and neck, liver or kidney cancer.

The chain employs TRBV5-4 and TRBJ2-2; 9 bases map to TRBD2. The germline V gene has CDR1 SGHNT and CDR2 YYREEE (reference sequence). J lost 7 bases, V lost 6 bases, and 10 bases had no gene match. The length of the CDR3 is 15 residues. The CDR3 coding sequence is TGTGCCAGCACCCGGCGGGGGGGCCAGGGCGGGGAGCTGTTTTTT. This sequence encodes CASTRRGGQGGELFF.

CDR3 nucleotide sequence: TGTGCCAGCAGCGCATACAGGGGTGGGACCCTGGGCACTGAAGCTTTCTTT. Protein: CASSAYRGGTLGTEAFF. The rearrangement joins TRBV9 to TRBJ1-1; 7 nucleotides line up with TRBD1. CDR3 size: 17 residues. Germline trimming cut 3 bases from V and 4 bases from J; bases unmatched to any gene: 15. CDR1 is SGDLS, CDR2 YYNGEE, per germline.

This chain joins TRBV15 and TRBJ2-1; 7 bases fit TRBD1. CDR3 length: 15 residues. With V trimmed by 0 bases and J by 6 bases, 5 bases remained unmatched. Germline V CDR1 and CDR2: LNHNV, YYDKDF (reference sequence). The CDR3 loop is CATSRDPGQLNEQFF. The CDR3 DNA sequence: TGTGCCACCAGCAGAGACCCGGGACAGCTCAATGAGCAGTTCTTC.

CDR3 region: CAWSFEGVQPQHF. In DNA, the CDR3 is TGTGCCTGGAGTTTCGAGGGGGTTCAGCCCCAGCATTTT. This chain joins TRBV30 and TRBJ1-5; D may be TRBD1 (6 bases). V shed 2 bases and J shed 6 bases, with 11 bases lying between them. The CDR3 loop spans 13 amino acids. Germline loops: CDR1 GTSNPN, CDR2 SVGIG (reference sequence).

The CDR3 DNA reads TGTGCCAGCAGCGGTCATGGGACTAGCGGGGCCGGGGAGCTGTTTTTT. Protein product: CASSGHGTSGAGELFF. V usage is TRBV7-8 and J usage is TRBJ2-2, with 13 positions matching TRBD2. The J segment lost 6 bases and the V segment lost 5 bases, leaving 6 bases of the junction unmatched. This CDR3 has 16 amino acids. Germline V gives CDR1 SGHVS, CDR2 FQNEAQ.

V usage is TRBV5-1 and J usage is TRBJ2-5, with 10 bases matching TRBD1. Germline V lookup: CDR1 SGHRS, CDR2 YFSETQ. The length of the CDR3 is 15 residues. Trimming at V came to 4 bases and at J to 5 bases, leaving 8 bases not matched to a gene. The chain's CDR3 is CASSGGDRGWETQYF. In nucleotides, the CDR3 is TGCGCCAGCAGCGGAGGGGACAGGGGATGGGAGACCCAGTACTTC.

The CDR3 nucleotides are TGTGCCAGCAGCTTTTCAGGGGAAGAGACCCAGTACTTC. Protein sequence: CASSFSGEETQYF. This chain joins TRBV9 and TRBJ2-5, with D perhaps TRBD1 (6 bases). The CDR3 is made up of 13 amino acids. Deletions cut 4 bases from V and 3 bases from J, with 10 bases between. Germline CDR1 SGDLS, CDR2 YYNGEE.

The rearrangement links TRBV9 to TRBJ1-2, with 7 bases that match TRBD1. Losses at the gene ends were 0 bases for V and 2 bases for J; bases not matched to a gene: 7. The CDR3 is 16 residues long. CDR1 and CDR2 from the germline V gene are SGDLS and YYNGEE. Here the CDR3 reads CASSVARPGGNYGYTF. The CDR3 region has the DNA TGTGCCAGCAGCGTAGCGAGGCCAGGGGGGAACTATGGCTACACCTTC.

J is TRBJ1-1 and V is TRBV19; 9 bases align to TRBD1. The germline V gene has CDR1 LNHDA and CDR2 SQIVND (reference sequence). The junction had 9 bases not matched to a gene; V was cut back by 6 bases and J by 1 base. The CDR3 is made up of 16 amino acids. CDR3 in DNA: TGTGCCAGTAGGGACAGGGGTTCCTTACCGAACACTGAAGCTTTCTTT. This sequence encodes CASRDRGSLPNTEAFF.

V is TRBV27 and J is TRBJ1-5; D is unclear. The CDR3 is 14 residues long. Germline V lookup: CDR1 MNHEY, CDR2 SMNVEV (reference sequence). Trimming took off 3 bases at V and 9 bases at J, with 15 bases between the two ends. In nucleotides, the CDR3 is TGTGCCAGCAGTTTCTTATCTCCCACGGGGCCCCAGCATTTT. It codes for CASSFLSPTGPQHF.

As concerns this clone: The sample carries other DNA sequences with the same CDR3. This chain links TRBV28 with TRBJ2-7; possible D gene TRBD2, 6 bases. CDR1 and CDR2 from the germline V gene are MDHEN and SYDVKM. The germline V and J ends were trimmed by 6 bases and 4 bases, with 16 bases remaining between them. The CDR3 runs to 14 residues. CDR3 amino acids: CASSQVREPYEQYF. DNA of the CDR3: TGTGCCAGCAGCCAAGTTCGGGAGCCTTACGAGCAGTACTTC.

V gene TRBV7-3 combines with J gene TRBJ2-1; 10 bases are shared with TRBD1. J was trimmed by 4 bases and V by 3 bases; bases with no gene match: 3. Germline V gene lookup returns CDR1 SGHTA and CDR2 FQGTGA. The CDR3 runs to 15 residues. CDR3 residues: CASSLGTGDYNEQFF. The DNA of the CDR3 is TGTGCCAGCAGCTTGGGGACAGGGGATTACAATGAGCAGTTCTTC.

The rearrangement uses TRBV7-9 and TRBJ2-5; the D gene is possibly TRBD2 (5 bases). Looked up from germline, CDR1 is SEHNR and CDR2 is FQNEAQ (reference sequence). The CDR3 extends over 15 amino acids. V shed 5 bases and J shed 5 bases, with 18 bases lying between them. The DNA for the CDR3 is TGTGCCAGCAGCGAAAGTGGTGGGCGAGGGGAGACCCAGTACTTC. Translating it yields CASSESGGRGETQYF.

The V gene is TRBV6-1, the J gene TRBJ1-2; D unclear. Germline V gene lookup returns CDR1 MNHNS and CDR2 SASEGT. The CDR3 extends over 11 amino acids. The V gene lost 8 bases and the J gene lost 7 bases, with 11 bases spanning the gap. The CDR3 nucleotides read TGTGCCAGCGGAGGCTCGGGTGGCTACACCTTC. The encoded protein is CASGGSGGYTF.

The chain is built from TRBV10-2 and TRBJ2-2; possibly TRBD1 for D (5 bases). The CDR3 contains 14 residues. The germline V gene has CDR1 WSHSY and CDR2 SAAADI. The V and J ends lost 6 bases and 4 bases respectively, with 12 bases between them. CDR3 sequence: CASRQQATTGELFF. DNA of the CDR3: TGCGCCAGCAGGCAACAGGCGACCACCGGGGAGCTGTTTTTT.

The chain carries TRBV7-2 and TRBJ1-1; the match to TRBD1 covers 9 bases. The CDR3 runs 17 residues. Germline CDR1 SGHTA, CDR2 FQGNSA. V was clipped by 5 bases and J by 0 bases; unmatched bases: 10. The chain's CDR3 is CASSRIPQGAVNTEAFF. The CDR3 nucleotides are TGTGCCAGCAGCCGTATCCCACAGGGGGCGGTGAACACTGAAGCTTTCTTT.

The chain joins TRBV5-8 to TRBJ2-6; a weak D match, TRBD1 (5 bases). Germline V CDR1 and CDR2: SGHTS, YDEGEE. CDR3 size: 17 residues. The V end was cut by 1 base, the J end by 0 bases, with 11 bases between. The CDR3 loop is CASSLKGWGSGANVLTF. CDR3 sequence (DNA): TGTGCCAGCAGCTTGAAGGGGTGGGGCTCTGGGGCCAACGTCCTGACTTTC.

The V and J genes are TRBV21-1 and TRBJ1-6; the table's D call, TRBD1, has no DNA check behind it. TRBV21-1 is described as a pseudogene. The CDR3 runs 17 residues. The CDR3 reads CASSKVGALSYNSPLHF. The CDR3, as DNA: TGTGCCAGCAGCAAAGTTGGGGCCCTCTCCTATAATTCACCCCTCCACTTT.

The gene calls are TRBV9 and TRBJ2-2, with 8 bases identical to TRBD2. V trimming: 2 bases; J trimming: 2 bases; junction bases outside the gene matches: 5. The CDR3 has 16 amino acids. Germline values: CDR1 SGDLS, CDR2 YYNGEE. The CDR3 spells CASSVVAGINTGELFF. CDR3 coding DNA: TGTGCCAGCAGCGTGGTAGCGGGGATCAACACCGGGGAGCTGTTTTTT.

The genes are TRBV5-1 and TRBJ1-1; the D is unclear. CDR3 length equals 15 residues. V was clipped by 6 bases and J by 0 bases, with 15 bases between them. Germline V CDR1 and CDR2: SGHRS, YFSETQ. CDR3 coding DNA: TGCGCCAGCAAAAGTCCGGGAACTATGAACACTGAAGCTTTCTTT. Translating gives CASKSPGTMNTEAFF. The entire variable domain, with the rest obtained from reference TRBV5-1 and TRBJ1-1, is as follows: KAGVTQTPRYLIKTRGQQVTLSCSPISGHRSVSWYQQTPGQGLQFLFEYFSETQRNKGNFPGRFSGRQFSNSRSEMNVSTLELGDSALYLCASKSPGTMNTEAFFGQGTRLTVV.

A remark on this clone: Since the CDR3 does not end with the conserved phenylalanine or tryptophan, this likely comes from a read error. This chain uses TRBV4-1 with TRBJ1-2; D is perhaps TRBD1 (5 bases). The ends were cut back, 6 bases at V and 10 bases at J, with 18 bases in the middle. The length of the CDR3 is 13 residues. Germline lookup yields CDR1 MGHRA and CDR2 YSYEKL. CDR3 sequence (DNA): TGCGCCAGCAGTCCTCTACCAGGGTCCTACTACACCCTC. Its protein is CASSPLPGSYYTL.

This rearrangement joins TRBV5-5 to TRBJ2-1; D possibly corresponds to TRBD1 (5 bases). This CDR3 is built from 16 residues. V lost 0 bases, J lost 5 bases, and 15 bases lay in between. The V gene's germline CDR1 is SGHKS and CDR2 YYEKEE (reference sequence). The CDR3 spells CASSLGSQGRNNEQFF. The CDR3 DNA reads TGTGCCAGCAGCTTGGGGAGTCAGGGTAGAAACAATGAGCAGTTCTTC.

The chain carries TRBV5-7 and TRBJ2-1, with D perhaps matching TRBD1 or TRBD2 (5 bases each). TRBV5-7 is noted as an ORF with a role that remains uncertain. V dropped 1 base and J dropped 8 bases, with 19 bases sitting between them. The CDR3 runs 16 residues. CDR3 sequence: CASSLLTGTANDEQFF. The CDR3 coding sequence is TGTGCCAGCAGCTTGCTGACCGGGACGGCAAACGATGAGCAGTTCTTC.

The chain has TRBV14 and TRBJ2-7, with 8 bases matching TRBD1. The CDR3 covers 16 residues. V was clipped by 2 bases and J by 2 bases; unmatched bases: 8. The germline V gene encodes CDR1 SGHDN and CDR2 FVKESK. For the CDR3, the DNA is TGTGCCAGCAGCCAAAGGACAGGGATCCCTCCCTACGAGCAGTACTTC. It is translated as CASSQRTGIPPYEQYF.

J is TRBJ2-7 and V is TRBV6-5; D may be TRBD2 (7 bases). Germline CDR1 is MNHEY and CDR2 is SVGAGI. There are 15 residues in the CDR3. With 6 bases removed from V and 3 bases from J, the gap between germline ends came to 18 bases. This CDR3 is CASSPGGGLYYEQYF. CDR3 nucleotides: TGTGCCAGCAGCCCTGGAGGGGGACTATACTACGAGCAGTACTTC.

The V call is TRBV6-5, the J call TRBJ2-3; D is perhaps TRBD2 (6 bases). The CDR3 sequence is 14 residues long. The V end was cut by 6 bases, the J end by 6 bases, with 16 bases between. From germline, CDR1 is MNHEY and CDR2 SVGAGI. This CDR3 is CASRPGLLRDTQYF. The CDR3, as DNA: TGTGCCAGCAGACCAGGACTACTCCGGGATACGCAGTATTTT.

This chain joins TRBV7-9 and TRBJ2-5; D gene ambiguous. V dropped 1 base and J dropped 5 bases, with 8 bases sitting between them. The germline V gene has CDR1 SEHNR and CDR2 FQNEAQ (reference sequence). The CDR3 loop spans 13 amino acids. The CDR3 protein is CASSLVIRETQYF. The CDR3 DNA is TGTGCCAGCAGCTTAGTCATTCGGGAGACCCAGTACTTC.

In DNA form, the CDR3 reads TGCGCCAGCAGCCAAGATAACCGCCGGGGATTAGCGGGAGAGACCCAGTACTTC. Its protein product is CASSQDNRRGLAGETQYF. V and J are TRBV4-3 and TRBJ2-5; 7 bases match TRBD2. Germline V gene data show CDR1 as LGHNA and CDR2 as YSLEER. The CDR3 spans 18 residues. The J segment lost 4 bases and the V segment lost 0 bases, leaving 14 bases of the junction unmatched.

The chain employs TRBV14 and TRBJ1-2; a possible D gene is TRBD1 (5 bases). V lost 5 bases and J lost 4, with 17 bases in between. Germline V gene data show CDR1 as SGHDN and CDR2 as FVKESK. The CDR3 has 15 amino acids. The DNA of the CDR3 is TGTGCCAGCAGCTCTCTAGGACAAGACTTCTATGGCTACACCTTC. Protein sequence: CASSSLGQDFYGYTF. Together with reference TRBV14 and TRBJ1-2, the CDR3 gives the full variable domain: EAGVTQFPSHSVIEKGQTVTLRCDPISGHDNLYWYRRVMGKEIKFLLHFVKESKQDESGMPNNRFLAERTGGTYSTLKVQPAELEDSGVYFCASSSLGQDFYGYTFGSGTRLTVV.

The chain employs TRBV19 and TRBJ2-1, with 8 nucleotides matching TRBD2. This CDR3 is 15 amino acids long. V lost 2 bases to trimming and J lost 5 bases; unmatched junction nucleotides: 5. CDR1 is LNHDA, CDR2 SQIVND, per germline (reference sequence). The CDR3 coding sequence is TGTGCCAGTAGTATAAGCGGGAGTACGAACAATGAGCAGTTCTTC. Protein: CASSISGSTNNEQFF. The whole variable domain, remainder taken from reference TRBV19 and TRBJ2-1, is DGGITQSPKYLFRKEGQNVTLSCEQNLNHDAMYWYRQDPGQGLRLIYYSQIVNDFQKGDIAEGYSVSREKKESFPLTVTSAQKNPTAFYLCASSISGSTNNEQFFGPGTRLTVL.